This T cell receptor (beta chain) was identified in a study of T cells in Graves' hyperthyroidism and ophthalmopathy. General observations from the study: Most thyroid clonotypes expanded above 0.001 appeared in blood too.

A word on this clonotype: Its antigen is not known.

RNA transcripts were the template for amplifying TCR beta CDR3 regions. Primed by the HTBI set, a first-round RT-PCR was run on the TCR CDR3. TCRdb called the multiplex PCR reads again in MiXCR, with one record for every CDR3 protein. The table records 750,000 to 950,000 distinct CDR3 sequences, approximately 40% of them present only once. V gave up 7 bases and J gave up 5 bases, with 6 bases separating them. CDR3 length equals 11 residues. Germline lookup yields CDR1 SNHLY and CDR2 FYNNEI. Graves' hyperthyroidism without ophthalmopathy progression within 18 months was termed stable. Patients were aged 18 to 65, had disease duration under 2 months, and had newly diagnosed hyperthyroidism.

The chain uses TRBV2 and TRBJ1-5; unclear D gene. The specimen was blood. The receptor comes from a man younger than 35 with Graves' hyperthyroidism. The CDR3 nucleotides are TGTGCCAGCACAAGCCATCAGCCCCAGCATTTT. Its translation is CASTSHQPQHF.